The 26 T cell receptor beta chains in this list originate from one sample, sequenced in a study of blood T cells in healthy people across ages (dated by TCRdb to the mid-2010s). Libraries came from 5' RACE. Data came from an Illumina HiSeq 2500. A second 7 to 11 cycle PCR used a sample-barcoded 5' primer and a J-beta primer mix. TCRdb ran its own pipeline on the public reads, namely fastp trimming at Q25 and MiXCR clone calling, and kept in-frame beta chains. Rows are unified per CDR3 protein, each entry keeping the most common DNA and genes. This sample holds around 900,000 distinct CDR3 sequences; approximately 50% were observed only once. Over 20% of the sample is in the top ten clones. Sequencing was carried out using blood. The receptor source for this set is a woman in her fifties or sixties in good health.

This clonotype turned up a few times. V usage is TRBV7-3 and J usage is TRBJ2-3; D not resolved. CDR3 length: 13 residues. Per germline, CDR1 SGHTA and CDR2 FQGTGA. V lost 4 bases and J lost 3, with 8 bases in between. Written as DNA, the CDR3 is TGTGCCAGCAGCTGGGGATGGACAGATACGCAGTATTTT. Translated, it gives CASSWGWTDTQYF.

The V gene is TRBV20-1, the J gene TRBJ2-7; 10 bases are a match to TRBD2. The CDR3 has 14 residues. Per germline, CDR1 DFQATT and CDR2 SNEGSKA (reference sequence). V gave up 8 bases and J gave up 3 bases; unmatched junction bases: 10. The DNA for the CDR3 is TGCAGTCCAAGAAGGACTAGCGGACACTACGAGCAGTACTTC. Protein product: CSPRRTSGHYEQYF.

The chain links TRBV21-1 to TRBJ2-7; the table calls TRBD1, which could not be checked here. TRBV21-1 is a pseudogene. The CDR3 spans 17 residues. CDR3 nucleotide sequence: TGTGCCAGCAGCAATCCTCTCGACAGGGAAAATTCCTACGAGCAGTACTTC. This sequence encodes CASSNPLDRENSYEQYF.

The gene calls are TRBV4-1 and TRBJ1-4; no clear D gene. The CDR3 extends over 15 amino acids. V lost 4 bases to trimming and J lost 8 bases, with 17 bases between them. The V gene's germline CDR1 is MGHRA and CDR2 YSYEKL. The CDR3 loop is CASSPRRDSGEKLFF. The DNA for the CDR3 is TGCGCCAGCAGCCCTCGGCGGGATAGTGGAGAAAAACTGTTTTTT.

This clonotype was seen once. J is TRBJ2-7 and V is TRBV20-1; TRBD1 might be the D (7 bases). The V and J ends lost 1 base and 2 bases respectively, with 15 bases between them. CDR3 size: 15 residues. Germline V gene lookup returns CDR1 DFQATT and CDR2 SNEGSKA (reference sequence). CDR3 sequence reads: CSARVSLRGAYEQYF. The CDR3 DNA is TGCAGTGCTAGAGTCTCGCTCAGGGGGGCCTACGAGCAGTACTTC.

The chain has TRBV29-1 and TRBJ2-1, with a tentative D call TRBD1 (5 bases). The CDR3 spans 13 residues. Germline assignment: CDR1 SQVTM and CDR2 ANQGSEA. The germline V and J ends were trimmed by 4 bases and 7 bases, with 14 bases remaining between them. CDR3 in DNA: TGCAGCGTTGTTATCCAGGGCCTGAATGAGCAGTTCTTC. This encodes CSVVIQGLNEQFF.

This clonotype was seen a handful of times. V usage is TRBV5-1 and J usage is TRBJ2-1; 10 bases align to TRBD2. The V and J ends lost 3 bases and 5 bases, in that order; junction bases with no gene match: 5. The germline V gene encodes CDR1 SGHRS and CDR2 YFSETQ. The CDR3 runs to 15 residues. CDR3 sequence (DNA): TGCGCCAGCAGCTCCAGCGGGAGGGACCACAATGAGCAGTTCTTC. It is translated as CASSSSGRDHNEQFF.

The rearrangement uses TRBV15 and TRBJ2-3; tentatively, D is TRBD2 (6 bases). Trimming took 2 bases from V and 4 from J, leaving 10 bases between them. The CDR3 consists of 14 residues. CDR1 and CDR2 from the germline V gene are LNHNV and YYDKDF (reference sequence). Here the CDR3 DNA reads TGTGCCACCAGCAGATGGGGAGGCGCAGATACGCAGTATTTT. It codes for CATSRWGGADTQYF.

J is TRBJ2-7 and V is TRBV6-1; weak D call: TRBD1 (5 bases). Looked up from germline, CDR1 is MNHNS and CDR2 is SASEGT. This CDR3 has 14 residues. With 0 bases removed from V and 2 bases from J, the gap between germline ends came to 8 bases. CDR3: CASSEAGLPYEQYF. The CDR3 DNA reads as TGTGCCAGCAGTGAAGCGGGGCTGCCCTACGAGCAGTACTTC.

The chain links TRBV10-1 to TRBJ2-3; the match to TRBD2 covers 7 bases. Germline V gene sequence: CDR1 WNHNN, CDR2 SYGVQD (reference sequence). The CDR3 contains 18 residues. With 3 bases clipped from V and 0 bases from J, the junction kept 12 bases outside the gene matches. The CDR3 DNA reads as TGCGCCAGCAGTGAATCAGGCGGGAGATACTATAGCACAGATACGCAGTATTTT. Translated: CASSESGGRYYSTDTQYF.

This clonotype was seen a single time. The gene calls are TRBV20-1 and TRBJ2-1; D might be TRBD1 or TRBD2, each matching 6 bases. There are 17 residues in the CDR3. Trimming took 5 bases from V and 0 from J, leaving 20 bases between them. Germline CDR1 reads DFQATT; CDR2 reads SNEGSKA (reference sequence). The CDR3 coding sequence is TGCAGTGCTCCGCGCCAGAGGCGGGACACCTCCTACAATGAGCAGTTCTTC. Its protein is CSAPRQRRDTSYNEQFF.

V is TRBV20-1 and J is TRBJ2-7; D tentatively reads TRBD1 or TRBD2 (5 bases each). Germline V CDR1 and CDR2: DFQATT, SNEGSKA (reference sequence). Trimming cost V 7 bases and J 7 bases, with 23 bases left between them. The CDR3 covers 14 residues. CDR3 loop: CSGAGARYTGEQYF. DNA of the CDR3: TGCAGTGGGGCCGGGGCGAGATACACGGGTGAGCAGTACTTC.

As DNA, the CDR3 is TGTGCCAGCAGCAGAGGGACTAGCGGGAGGGGTGAGACCCAGTACTTC. This translates into CASSRGTSGRGETQYF. The chain links TRBV9 to TRBJ2-5, with TRBD2 identical over 16 bases. The CDR3 contains 16 residues. CDR1 is SGDLS, CDR2 YYNGEE, per germline. Germline trimming cut 4 bases from V and 5 bases from J; bases unmatched to any gene: 5.

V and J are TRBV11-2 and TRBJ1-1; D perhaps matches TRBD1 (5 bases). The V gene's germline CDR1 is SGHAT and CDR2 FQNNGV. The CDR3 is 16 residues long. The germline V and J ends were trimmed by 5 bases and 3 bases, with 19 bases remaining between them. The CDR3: CASSPRGGSGDTEAFF. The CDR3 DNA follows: TGTGCCAGCAGCCCGCGGGGGGGGTCCGGGGACACTGAAGCTTTCTTT.

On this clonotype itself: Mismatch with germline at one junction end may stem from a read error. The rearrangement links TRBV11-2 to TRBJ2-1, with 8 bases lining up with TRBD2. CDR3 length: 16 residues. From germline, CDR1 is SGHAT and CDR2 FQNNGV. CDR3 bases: TGTGCCGGCAGCTCCCTCGGCAGCGGGAGAGGAAATGAGCAGTTCTTC. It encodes CAGSSLGSGRGNEQFF.

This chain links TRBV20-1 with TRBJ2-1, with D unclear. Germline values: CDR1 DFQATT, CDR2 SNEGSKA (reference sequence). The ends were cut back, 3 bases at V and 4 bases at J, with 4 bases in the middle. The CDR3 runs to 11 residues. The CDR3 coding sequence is TGCAGTGCTAGCAAATACAATGAGCAGTTCTTC. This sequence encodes CSASKYNEQFF.

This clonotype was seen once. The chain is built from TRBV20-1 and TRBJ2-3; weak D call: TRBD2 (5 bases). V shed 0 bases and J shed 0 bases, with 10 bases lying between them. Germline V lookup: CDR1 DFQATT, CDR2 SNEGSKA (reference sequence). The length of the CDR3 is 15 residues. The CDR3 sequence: CSARETRASTDTQYF. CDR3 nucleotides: TGCAGTGCTAGAGAAACTAGAGCTAGCACAGATACGCAGTATTTT.

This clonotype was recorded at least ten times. Here the CDR3 DNA reads TGTGCCAGCACTCCCTATGGGACTACCGAATCCTACAATGAGCAGTTCTTC. Its protein is CASTPYGTTESYNEQFF. The chain carries TRBV12-3 or TRBV12-4 and TRBJ2-1; 7 nucleotides line up with TRBD2. The CDR3 length is 17 residues. V shed 7 bases and J 1 base; nucleotides not matched to a gene: 13.

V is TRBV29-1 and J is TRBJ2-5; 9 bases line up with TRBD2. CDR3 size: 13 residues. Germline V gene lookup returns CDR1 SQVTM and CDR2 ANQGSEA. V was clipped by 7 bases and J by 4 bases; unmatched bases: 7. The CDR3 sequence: CSGLGTSRETQYF. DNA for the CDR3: TGCAGCGGTTTAGGGACTAGCAGAGAGACCCAGTACTTC.

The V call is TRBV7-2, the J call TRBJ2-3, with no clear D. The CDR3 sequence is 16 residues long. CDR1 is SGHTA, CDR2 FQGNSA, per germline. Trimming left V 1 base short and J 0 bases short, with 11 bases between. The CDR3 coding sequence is TGTGCCAGCAGCTTAGAGGCGGCATCTAGCACAGATACGCAGTATTTT. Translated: CASSLEAASSTDTQYF.

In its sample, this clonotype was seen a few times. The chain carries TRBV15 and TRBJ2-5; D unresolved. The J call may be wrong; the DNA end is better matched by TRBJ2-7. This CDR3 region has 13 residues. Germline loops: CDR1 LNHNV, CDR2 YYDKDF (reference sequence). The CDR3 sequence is CATSNLVSGEQYF. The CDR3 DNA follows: TGTGCCACCAGCAATTTAGTATCTGGCGAGCAGTACTTC.

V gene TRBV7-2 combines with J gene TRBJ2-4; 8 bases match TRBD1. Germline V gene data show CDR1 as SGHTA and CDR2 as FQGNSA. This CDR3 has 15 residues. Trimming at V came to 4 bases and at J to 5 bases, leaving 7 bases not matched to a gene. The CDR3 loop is CASSSPPGGQNIQYF. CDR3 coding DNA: TGTGCCAGCAGCTCTCCACCAGGGGGCCAAAACATTCAGTACTTC.

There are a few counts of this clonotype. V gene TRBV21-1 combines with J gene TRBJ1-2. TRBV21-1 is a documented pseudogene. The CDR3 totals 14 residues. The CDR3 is CASSNQGRDYGYTF. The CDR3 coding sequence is TGTGCCAGCAGCAACCAAGGACGGGACTATGGCTACACCTTC.

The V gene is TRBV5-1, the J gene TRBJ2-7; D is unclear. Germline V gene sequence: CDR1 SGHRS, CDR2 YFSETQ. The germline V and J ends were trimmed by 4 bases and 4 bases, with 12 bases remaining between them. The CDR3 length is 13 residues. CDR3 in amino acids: CASSLGIAYEQYF. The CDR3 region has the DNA TGCGCCAGCAGCCTGGGTATTGCGTACGAGCAGTACTTC.

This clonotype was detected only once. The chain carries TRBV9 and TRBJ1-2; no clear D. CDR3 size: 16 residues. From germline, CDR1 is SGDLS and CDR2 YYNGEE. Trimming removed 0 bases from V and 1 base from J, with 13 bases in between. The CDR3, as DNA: TGTGCCAGCAGCGTAGACCCGCGGGGAAATAACTATGGCTACACCTTC. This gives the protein CASSVDPRGNNYGYTF.

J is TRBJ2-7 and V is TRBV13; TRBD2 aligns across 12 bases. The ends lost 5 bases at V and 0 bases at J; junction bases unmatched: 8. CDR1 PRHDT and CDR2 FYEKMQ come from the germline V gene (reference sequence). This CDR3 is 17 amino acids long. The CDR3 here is CASSPMATSGGSYEQYF. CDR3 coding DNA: TGTGCCAGCAGCCCGATGGCGACTAGCGGGGGCTCCTACGAGCAGTACTTC.